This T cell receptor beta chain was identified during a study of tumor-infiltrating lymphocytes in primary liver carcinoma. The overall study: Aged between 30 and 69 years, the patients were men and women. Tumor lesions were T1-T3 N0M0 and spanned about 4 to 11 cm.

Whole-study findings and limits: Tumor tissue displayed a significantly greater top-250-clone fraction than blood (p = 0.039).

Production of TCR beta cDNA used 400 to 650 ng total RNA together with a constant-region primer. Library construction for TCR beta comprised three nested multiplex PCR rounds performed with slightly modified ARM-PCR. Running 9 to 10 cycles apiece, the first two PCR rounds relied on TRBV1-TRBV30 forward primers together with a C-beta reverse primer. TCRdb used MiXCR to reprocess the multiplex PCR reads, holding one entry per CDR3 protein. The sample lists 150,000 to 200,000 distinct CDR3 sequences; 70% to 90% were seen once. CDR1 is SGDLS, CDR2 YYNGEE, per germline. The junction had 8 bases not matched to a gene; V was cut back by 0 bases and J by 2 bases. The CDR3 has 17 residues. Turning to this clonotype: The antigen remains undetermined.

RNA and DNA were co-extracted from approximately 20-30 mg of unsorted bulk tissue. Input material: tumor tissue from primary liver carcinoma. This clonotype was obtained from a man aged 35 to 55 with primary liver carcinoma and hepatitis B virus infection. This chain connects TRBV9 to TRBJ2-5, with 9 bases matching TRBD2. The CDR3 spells CASSVGDSGSGQETQYF. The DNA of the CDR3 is TGTGCCAGCAGCGTAGGGGATAGCGGGAGTGGGCAAGAGACCCAGTACTTC.